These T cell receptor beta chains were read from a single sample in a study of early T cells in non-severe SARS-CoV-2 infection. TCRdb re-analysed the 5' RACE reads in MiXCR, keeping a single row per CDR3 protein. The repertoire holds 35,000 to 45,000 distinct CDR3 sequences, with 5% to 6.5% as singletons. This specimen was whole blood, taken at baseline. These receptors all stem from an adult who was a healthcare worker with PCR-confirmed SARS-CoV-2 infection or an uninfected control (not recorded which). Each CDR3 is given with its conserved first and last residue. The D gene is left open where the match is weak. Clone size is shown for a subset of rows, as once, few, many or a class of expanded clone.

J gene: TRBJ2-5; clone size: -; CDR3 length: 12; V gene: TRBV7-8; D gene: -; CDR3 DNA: TGTGCCAGCAGCTTCCTCTTCGAGACCCAGTACTTC; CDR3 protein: CASSFLFETQYF
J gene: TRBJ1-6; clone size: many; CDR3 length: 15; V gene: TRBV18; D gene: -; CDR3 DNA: TGTGCCAGCTCACCACCCACAGGAACGAATTCACCCCTCCACTTT; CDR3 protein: CASSPPTGTNSPLHF
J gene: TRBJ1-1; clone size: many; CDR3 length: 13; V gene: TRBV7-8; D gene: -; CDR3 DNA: TGTGCCAGCAGCCCGACAGGGAACACTGAAGCTTTCTTT; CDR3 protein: CASSPTGNTEAFF
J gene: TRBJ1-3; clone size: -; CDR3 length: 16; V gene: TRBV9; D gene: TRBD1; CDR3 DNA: TGTGCCAGCAGCCCTCAAACAGGGGGCTTTGGAAACACCATATATTTT; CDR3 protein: CASSPQTGGFGNTIYF
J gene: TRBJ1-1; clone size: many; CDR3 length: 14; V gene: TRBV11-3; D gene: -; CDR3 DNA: TGTGCCAGCATCGAGGACAGCCTGAACACTGAAGCTTTCTTT; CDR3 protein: CASIEDSLNTEAFF
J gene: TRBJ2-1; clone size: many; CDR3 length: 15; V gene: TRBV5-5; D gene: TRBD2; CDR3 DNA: TGTGCCAGCAGCTTGGGTGCTAGCGGGAGTGGTGAGCAGTTCTTC; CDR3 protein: CASSLGASGSGEQFF
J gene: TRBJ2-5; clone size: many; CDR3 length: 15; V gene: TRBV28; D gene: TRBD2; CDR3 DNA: TGTGCCAGCAGCCTTAGCGGGACGAAGGGAGAGACCCAGTACTTC; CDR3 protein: CASSLSGTKGETQYF
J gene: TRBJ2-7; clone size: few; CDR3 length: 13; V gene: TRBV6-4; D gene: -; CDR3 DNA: TGTGCCAGCAGTGCTCTCCCAGCCTACGAGCAGTACTTC; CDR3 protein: CASSALPAYEQYF
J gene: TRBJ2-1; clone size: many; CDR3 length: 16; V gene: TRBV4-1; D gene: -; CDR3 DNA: TGCGCCAGCAGCCAAGTCGACCTTCTAGTCTTCGGTGAGCAGTTCTTC; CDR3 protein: CASSQVDLLVFGEQFF
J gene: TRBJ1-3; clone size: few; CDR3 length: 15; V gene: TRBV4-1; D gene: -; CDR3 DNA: TGCGCCAGCAGCCAAGATGCAGGGACTGGAAACACCATATATTTT; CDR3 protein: CASSQDAGTGNTIYF
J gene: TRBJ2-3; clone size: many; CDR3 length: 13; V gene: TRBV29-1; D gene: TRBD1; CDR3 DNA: TGCAGCGTTGGGGGGACAGGGGCAGATACGCAGTATTTT; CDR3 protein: CSVGGTGADTQYF
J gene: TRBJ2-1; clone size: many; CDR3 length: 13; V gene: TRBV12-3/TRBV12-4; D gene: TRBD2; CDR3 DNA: TGTGCCAGCAGTGGACTAGCGGGGAATGAGCAGTTCTTC; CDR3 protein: CASSGLAGNEQFF
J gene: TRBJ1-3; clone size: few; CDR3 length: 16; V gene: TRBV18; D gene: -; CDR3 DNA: TGTGCCAGCTCCCCCGACAGCTCTGACTCTGGAAACACCATATATTTT; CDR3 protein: CASSPDSSDSGNTIYF
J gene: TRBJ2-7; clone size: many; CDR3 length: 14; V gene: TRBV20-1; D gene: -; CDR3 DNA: TGCAGTGCTAGAGGGCCCCTACCCCCCTACGAGCAGTACTTC; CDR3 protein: CSARGPLPPYEQYF
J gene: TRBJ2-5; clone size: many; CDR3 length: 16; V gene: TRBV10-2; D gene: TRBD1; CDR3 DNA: TGCGCCAGCAGTGGGGTACGGACAGGGGCTCAAGAGACCCAGTACTTC; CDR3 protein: CASSGVRTGAQETQYF
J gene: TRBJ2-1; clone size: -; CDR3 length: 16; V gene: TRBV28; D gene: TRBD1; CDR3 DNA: TGTGCCAGCAGTTCCCCGGGACAGGGCACGGGGAATGAGCAGTTCTTC; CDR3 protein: CASSSPGQGTGNEQFF
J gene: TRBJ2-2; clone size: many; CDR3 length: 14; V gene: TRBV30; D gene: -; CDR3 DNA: TGTGCCTGGATGGGAAGGGTCCTCACCGGGGAGCTGTTTTTT; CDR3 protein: CAWMGRVLTGELFF
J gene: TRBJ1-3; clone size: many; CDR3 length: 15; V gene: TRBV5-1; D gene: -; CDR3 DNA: TGCGCCAGCAGCTTGACACAGGCCGCTGGAAACACCATATATTTT; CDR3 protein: CASSLTQAAGNTIYF
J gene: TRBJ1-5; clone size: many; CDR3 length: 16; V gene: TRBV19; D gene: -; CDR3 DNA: TGTGCCAGTAGTACCAGGACAGTTTTCGACAATCAGCCCCAGCATTTT; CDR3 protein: CASSTRTVFDNQPQHF
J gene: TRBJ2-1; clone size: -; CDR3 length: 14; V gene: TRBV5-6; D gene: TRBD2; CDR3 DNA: TGTGCCAGCAGAACTAGCGGGAGGAGCTATGAGCAGTTCTTC; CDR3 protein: CASRTSGRSYEQFF
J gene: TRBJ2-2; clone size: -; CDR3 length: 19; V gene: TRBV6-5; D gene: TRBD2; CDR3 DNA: TGTGCCAGCAGTTATTCCTTCGGTGGAGGGAGGGATAGCACCGGGGAGCTGTTTTTT; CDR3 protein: CASSYSFGGGRDSTGELFF
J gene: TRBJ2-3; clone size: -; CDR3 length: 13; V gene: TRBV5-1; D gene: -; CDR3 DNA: TGCGCCAGCAGCTTGGGCGCCACAGATACGCAGTATTTT; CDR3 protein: CASSLGATDTQYF
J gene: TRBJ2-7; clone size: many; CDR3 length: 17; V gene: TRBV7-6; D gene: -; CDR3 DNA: TGTGCCAGCAGCTTAGCGGTTGGAGGGTTCCAACTCTACGAGCAGTACTTC; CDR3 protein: CASSLAVGGFQLYEQYF
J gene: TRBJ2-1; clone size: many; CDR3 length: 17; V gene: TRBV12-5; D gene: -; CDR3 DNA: TGTGCTAGTGGTTCCCATCGGGACTTTCTCTCCTACAATGAGCAGTTCTTC; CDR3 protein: CASGSHRDFLSYNEQFF
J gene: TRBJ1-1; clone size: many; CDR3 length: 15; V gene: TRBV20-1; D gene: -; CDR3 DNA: TGCAGTGCTAGAGATCCGAGGTCTACGAACACTGAAGCTTTCTTT; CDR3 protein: CSARDPRSTNTEAFF
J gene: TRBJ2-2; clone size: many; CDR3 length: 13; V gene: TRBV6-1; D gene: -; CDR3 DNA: TGTGCCAGCAGTGAAAGAATCACCGGGGAGCTGTTTTTT; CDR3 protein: CASSERITGELFF
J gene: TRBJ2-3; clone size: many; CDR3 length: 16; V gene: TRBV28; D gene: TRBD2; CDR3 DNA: TGTGCCAGCAGTTTACTTGGACTAGCGGGAGAAGATACGCAGTATTTT; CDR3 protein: CASSLLGLAGEDTQYF